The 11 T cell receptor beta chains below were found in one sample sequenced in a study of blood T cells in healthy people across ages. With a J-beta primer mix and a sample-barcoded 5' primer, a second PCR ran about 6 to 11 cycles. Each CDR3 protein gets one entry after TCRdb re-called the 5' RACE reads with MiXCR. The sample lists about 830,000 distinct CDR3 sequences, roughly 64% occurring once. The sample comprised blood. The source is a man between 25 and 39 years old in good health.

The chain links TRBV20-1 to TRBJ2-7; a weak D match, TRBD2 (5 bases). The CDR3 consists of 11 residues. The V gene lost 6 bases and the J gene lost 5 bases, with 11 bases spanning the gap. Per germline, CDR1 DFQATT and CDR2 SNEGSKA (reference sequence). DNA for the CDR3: TGCAGTGCCGGGGAGAGCCACGAGCAGTACTTC. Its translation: CSAGESHEQYF.

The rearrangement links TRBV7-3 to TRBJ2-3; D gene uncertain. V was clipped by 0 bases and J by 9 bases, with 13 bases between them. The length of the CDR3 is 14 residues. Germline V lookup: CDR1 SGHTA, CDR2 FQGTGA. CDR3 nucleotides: TGTGCCAGCAGCTTAACGCTCGGTTCAAAGACGCAGTATTTT. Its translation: CASSLTLGSKTQYF.

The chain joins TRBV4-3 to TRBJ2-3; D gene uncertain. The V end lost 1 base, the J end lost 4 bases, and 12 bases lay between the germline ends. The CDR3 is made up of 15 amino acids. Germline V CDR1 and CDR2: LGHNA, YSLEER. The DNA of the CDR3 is TGCGCCAGCAGCCAAGGTGCTCCTGCCGCAGATACGCAGTATTTT. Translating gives CASSQGAPAADTQYF.

CDR3 nucleotides: TGTGCCATCAGCACAGGGAACTCCTACGAGCAGTACTTC. Encoded protein: CAISTGNSYEQYF. This chain joins TRBV10-3 and TRBJ2-7, with D possibly TRBD1 on 6 matching bases. Germline CDR1 and CDR2: ENHRY and SYGVKD. V lost 6 bases and J lost 0, with 9 bases in between. This CDR3 spans 13 amino acids.

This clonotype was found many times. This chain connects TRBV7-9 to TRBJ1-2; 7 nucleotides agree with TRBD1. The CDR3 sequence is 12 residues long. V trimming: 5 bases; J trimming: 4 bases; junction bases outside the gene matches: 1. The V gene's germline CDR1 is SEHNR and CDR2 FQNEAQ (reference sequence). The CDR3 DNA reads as TGTGCCAGCAGCCGGGACAGCTATGGCTACACCTTC. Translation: CASSRDSYGYTF.

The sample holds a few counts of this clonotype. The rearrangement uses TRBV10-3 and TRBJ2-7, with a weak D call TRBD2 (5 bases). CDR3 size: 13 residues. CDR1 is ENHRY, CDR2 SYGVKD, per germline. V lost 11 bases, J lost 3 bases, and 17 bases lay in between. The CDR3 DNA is TGTGCCGCCACCGAACGCGAGGGCTACGAGCAGTACTTC. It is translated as CAATEREGYEQYF.

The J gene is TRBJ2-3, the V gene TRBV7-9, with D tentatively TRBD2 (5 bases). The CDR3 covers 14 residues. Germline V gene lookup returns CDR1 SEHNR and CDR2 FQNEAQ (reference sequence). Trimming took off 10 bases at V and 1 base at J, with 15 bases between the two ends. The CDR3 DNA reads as TGTGCCACCTCAAAAGCGGAGCGCACAGATACGCAGTATTTT. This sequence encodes CATSKAERTDTQYF.

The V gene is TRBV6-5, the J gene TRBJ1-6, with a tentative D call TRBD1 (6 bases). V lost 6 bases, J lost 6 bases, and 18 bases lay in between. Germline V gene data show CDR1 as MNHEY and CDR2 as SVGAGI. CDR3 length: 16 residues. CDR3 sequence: CASRPTQGRSNSPLHF. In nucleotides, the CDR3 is TGTGCCAGCAGACCGACCCAGGGGAGGAGTAATTCACCCCTCCACTTT.

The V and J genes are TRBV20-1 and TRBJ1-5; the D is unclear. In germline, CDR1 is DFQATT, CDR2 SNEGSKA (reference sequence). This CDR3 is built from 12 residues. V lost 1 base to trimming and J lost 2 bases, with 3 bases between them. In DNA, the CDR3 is TGCAGTGCTAGAGGGCGCAATCAGCCCCAGCATTTT. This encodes CSARGRNQPQHF.

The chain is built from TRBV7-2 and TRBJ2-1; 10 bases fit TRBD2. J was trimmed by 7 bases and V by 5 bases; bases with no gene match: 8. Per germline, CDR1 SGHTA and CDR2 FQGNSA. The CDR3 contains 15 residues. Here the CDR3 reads CASSPRGAGGNEQFF. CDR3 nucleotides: TGTGCCAGCAGCCCCCGGGGAGCGGGAGGGAATGAGCAGTTCTTC.

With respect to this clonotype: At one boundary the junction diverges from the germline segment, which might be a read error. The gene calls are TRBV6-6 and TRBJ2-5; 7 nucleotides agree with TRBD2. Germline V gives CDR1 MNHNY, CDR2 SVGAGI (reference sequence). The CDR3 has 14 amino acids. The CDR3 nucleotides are TGTGCCAGCAGTATCACTAGCGCTCAAGAGGCCCAGTACTTC. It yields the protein CASSITSAQEAQYF.